The rows below give T cell receptor beta chains drawn from one sample of a study of tumor-infiltrating lymphocytes in primary liver carcinoma. TCRdb redid the calling of the multiplex PCR reads with MiXCR, one entry per CDR3 protein. The sample shows fewer than 250,000 distinct CDR3 sequences, around 85% of them seen only once. Material: tumor tissue from primary liver carcinoma. Receptors originate from a middle-aged man with primary liver carcinoma and hepatitis B virus infection. Both conserved end residues are part of each CDR3. A D gene is named only where the DNA matches it firmly. The size field is filled for only some rows; it gives once, few, many or a size class.

J gene | clone size | V gene | D gene | CDR3 protein | CDR3 DNA
TRBJ2-7 | - | TRBV5-4 | TRBD1 | CASSPVFGAGGYEQYF | TGTGCCAGCAGCCCGGTGTTCGGGGCAGGGGGCTACGAGCAATACTTC
TRBJ2-5 | once | TRBV11-3 | TRBD1 | CASFLGTGERETQYF | TGTGCAAGCTTCCTCGGGACAGGGGAAAGAGAGACCCAGTACTTC
TRBJ2-1 | - | TRBV9 | - | CASSPRGPDEQLF | TGTGCCAGCAGCCCAAGAGGGCCGGATGAGCAGCTCTTC
TRBJ1-5 | few | TRBV29-1 | - | CSVETVDNQPQHF | TGCAGCGTTGAAACAGTGGACAATCAGCCCCAGCATTTT
TRBJ2-7 | - | TRBV5-1 | TRBD2 | CTSSRTSGRVVSYEQYF | TGCACCAGCAGCCGGACTAGTGGGAGGGTAGTGTCCTACGAGCAGTACTTC
TRBJ2-1 | - | TRBV11-1 | TRBD2 | CAGSAGGPNKQLF | TGTGCCGGCAGCGCGGGAGGGCCGAATAAGCAGTTATTC
TRBJ1-1 | many | TRBV30 | - | CAWSASRRGNTEAFF | TGTGCCTGGAGTGCCTCACGACGGGGGAACACTGAAGCTTTCTTT
TRBJ2-1 | - | TRBV6-1 | TRBD2 | CASTIGAGAYNEQFF | TGTGCCAGCACCATAGGTGCGGGAGCCTACAATGAGCAGTTCTTC
TRBJ2-7 | - | TRBV11-1 | - | CASILEIAREQYF | TGTGCCAGCATCCTGGAGATAGCAAGGGAGCAGTACTTC
TRBJ1-2 | - | TRBV28 | - | CASSLWTRGGYIF | TGTGCCAGCAGTTTATGGACACGTGGTGGCTACATCTTC
TRBJ2-1 | - | TRBV14 | - | CASSAVGGWVNNEQFF | TGTGCTAGCAGTGCCGTAGGGGGATGGGTAAATAATGAGCAGTTCTTC
TRBJ1-6 | - | TRBV11-1 | - | CASSRTLASSLLF | TGTGCCAGCAGCCGGACACTGGCTTCATCCCTCCTCTTT
TRBJ2-6 | - | TRBV11-2 | - | CATQRSRSGLNVLTF | TGTGCCACCCAGCGGTCGCGCTCTGGGCTCAACGTCCTGACTTTC
TRBJ2-7 | - | TRBV6-5 | - | CASSYGGRGRTYQQYF | TGTGCCAGCAGTTACGGAGGCAGGGGACGTACCTACCAGCAGTACTTC
TRBJ1-1 | - | TRBV5-4 | - | CPSRSGHGTIGAFF | TGTCCCAGCAGATCCGGGCATGGGACTATTGGAGCTTTCTTT
TRBJ2-2 | - | TRBV4-3 | - | CASSRDWYGEMFF | TGCGCCAGCAGCCGAGATTGGTACGGGGAGATGTTTTTT
TRBJ2-1 | - | TRBV6-6 | - | CASCYLISAHEKFF | TGTGCCAGCTGTTACCTGATCAGTGCCCATGAGAAGTTCTTC
TRBJ2-7 | - | TRBV4-2 | TRBD1 | CASRPWDSGGHEQYF | TGTGCCAGCAGACCCTGGGACAGCGGAGGCCACGAGCAGTACTTC
TRBJ1-2 | once | TRBV4-2 | - | CASSQGPEDLEGMNYGYTF | TGTGCCAGCAGCCAAGGGCCGGAGGATTTAGAGGGGATGAACTATGGCTACACCTTC
TRBJ2-3 | - | TRBV29-1 | - | CGFGGADAQYF | TGCGGCTTTGGGGGCGCAGATGCTCAGTATTTT
TRBJ1-1 | - | TRBV12-3/TRBV12-4 | TRBD1 | CASSRPGQWNIEAFF | TGTGCCAGCAGTAGACCGGGACAGTGGAACATTGAAGCTTTCTTT
TRBJ2-1 | - | TRBV6-1 | - | CVSSGRGEGSSYNGQFF | TGTGTCAGCAGTGGCAGAGGAGAGGGATCGTCCTACAATGGGCAGTTCTTC
TRBJ2-2 | few | TRBV24-1 | - | CATSDSRQGGTGELFF | TGTGCCACCAGTGATTCCCGACAGGGAGGGACCGGGGAGCTGTTTTTT
TRBJ2-3 | - | TRBV5-1 | - | CASSLNARASTDTQYF | TGCGCCAGCAGCTTGAACGCCCGTGCTAGCACAGATACACAGTATTTT
TRBJ2-7 | - | TRBV11-2 | - | CASSFGGGQETQYF | TGTGCCAGTAGCTTCGGCGGGGGACAAGAGACCCAATACTTC
TRBJ2-5 | - | TRBV5-4 | - | CASNLDRRETQYF | TGTGCCAGCAACTTGGATAGGCGAGAGACCCAGTATTTC
TRBJ2-5 | - | TRBV11-2 | - | CTSSSRSAPGVIQYF | TGTACCAGCAGCTCCCGGTCAGCCCCAGGGGTGATCCAGTACTTC
TRBJ2-7 | - | TRBV29-1 | TRBD2 | CSVGTSERSGDQYF | TGCAGCGTCGGGACTAGCGAGAGGTCTGGGGACCAGTACTTC
TRBJ1-5 | - | TRBV6-1 | TRBD1 | CTSSDPGQGNQSQQF | TGTACCAGCAGTGATCCGGGACAGGGGAATCAGTCCCAGCAGTTT